Below, 16 T cell receptor beta chains from the same sample are listed, as sequenced in a study of regulatory T cells in long-lasting Graves disease. Library construction for TCR beta used iRepertoire HTBI primers and Arm-PCR of CDR3 regions. MiXCR, run by TCRdb on the multiplex PCR reads, gives a single entry per CDR3 protein. The sample contains some 420,000 distinct CDR3 sequences, 20% to 25% of which appear only once. Sample time point: persistent/refractory GD, antithyroid drugs over 5 years with positive TRAb. RNA extracted from PBMCs served as the sequencing template. The sequencing here drew on peripheral blood mononuclear cells (PBMCs), taken when the disease was refractory, from a patient treated with antithyroid drugs. The receptors shown here come from a female donor with Graves disease.

This clonotype was detected only a few times. The V gene is TRBV4-1, the J gene TRBJ1-1, with 7 bases lining up with TRBD1. Looked up from germline, CDR1 is MGHRA and CDR2 is YSYEKL. This CDR3 region has 14 residues. The V and J ends lost 3 bases and 4 bases, in that order; junction bases with no gene match: 5. This chain's CDR3 is CASSQVTGLTEAFF. In nucleotides, the CDR3 is TGCGCCAGCAGCCAGGTGACAGGGCTCACTGAAGCTTTCTTT.

This clonotype appeared many times. The chain joins TRBV3-2 to TRBJ1-1. TRBV3-2 is recorded as a pseudogene. The CDR3 runs 14 residues. The CDR3 bases are TGTGCCAGCACCCCGTCGCTTGGAGGCACTGAAGCTTTCTTT. Protein: CASTPSLGGTEAFF.

This clonotype has only a few counts. The V call is TRBV11-3, the J call TRBJ2-4; TRBD2 matches at 8 bases. The CDR3 has 14 amino acids. CDR1 is SGHNT, CDR2 YENEEA, per germline. Trimming cost V 4 bases and J 1 base; bases outside gene matches: 0. CDR3 in amino acids: CASSSGGAKNIQYF. The CDR3 nucleotides read TGTGCCAGCAGCTCGGGAGGGGCCAAAAACATTCAGTACTTC.

At least ten counts were recorded for this clonotype. CDR3 coding DNA: TGCGCCAGCCACACAGACAGGGTTAACAATGAGCAGTTCTTC. The encoded protein is CASHTDRVNNEQFF. V usage is TRBV10-1 and J usage is TRBJ2-1; 7 positions agree with TRBD1. CDR3 length: 14 amino acids. V shed 8 bases, J shed 5 bases, and the junction held 9 bases outside the gene matches. CDR1 is WNHNN, CDR2 SYGVQD, per germline (reference sequence).

The chain joins TRBV20-1 to TRBJ2-7; D is ambiguous. V lost 5 bases to trimming and J lost 3 bases, with 11 bases between them. CDR1 and CDR2 (germline): DFQATT, SNEGSKA (reference sequence). This CDR3 spans 12 amino acids. This CDR3 reads CSAASWGYEQYF. The CDR3 bases are TGCAGTGCTGCTTCTTGGGGCTACGAGCAGTACTTC.

V is TRBV19 and J is TRBJ2-1, with D tentatively TRBD1 (5 bases). Germline V lookup: CDR1 LNHDA, CDR2 SQIVND (reference sequence). V lost 1 base, J lost 3 bases, and 7 bases lay in between. The CDR3 consists of 14 residues. The CDR3 here is CASSIAQGYNEQFF. The CDR3 DNA reads as TGTGCCAGTAGTATAGCGCAGGGCTACAATGAGCAGTTCTTC.

Of note for this clonotype: A much larger clone differs by one base, so this may be a read error. The J gene is TRBJ2-7, the V gene TRBV29-1; no clear D. CDR1 is SQVTM and CDR2 is ANQGSEA in the germline V gene. V was pared by 4 bases and J by 5 bases, with 12 bases between. This CDR3 has 12 amino acids. CDR3 region: CSVGWQENEQYF. The CDR3 DNA reads as TGCAGCGTTGGATGGCAGGAGAACGAGCAGTACTTC.

This clonotype has at least ten counts. J is TRBJ2-7 and V is TRBV7-2, with 11 bases matching TRBD2. Germline CDR1 is SGHTA and CDR2 is FQGNSA. There are 15 residues in the CDR3. V dropped 4 bases and J dropped 3; count of bases not matched to a gene: 5. CDR3 bases: TGTGCCAGCAGCTACACTAGCGGGAGCGTCTACGAGCAGTACTTC. It specifies CASSYTSGSVYEQYF. The variable domain in full, with the rest retrieved from reference TRBV7-2 and TRBJ2-7, is GAGVSQSPSNKVTEKGKDVELRCDPISGHTALYWYRQSLGQGLEFLIYFQGNSAPDKSGLPSDRFSAERTGGSVSTLTIQRTQQEDSAVYLCASSYTSGSVYEQYFGPGTRLTVT.

This clonotype was counted many times. The rearrangement links TRBV28 to TRBJ2-1; 8 nucleotides align to TRBD2. The junction had 7 bases not matched to a gene; V was cut back by 2 bases and J by 4 bases. The germline CDR1 and CDR2 sequences are MDHEN and SYDVKM. CDR3 size: 16 residues. In DNA, the CDR3 is TGTGCCAGCAGTTTAAACGGGGGGGCCCGGTACAATGAGCAGTTCTTC. Translating it yields CASSLNGGARYNEQFF.

This clonotype was seen many times. This chain links TRBV28 with TRBJ1-2, with a weak D call TRBD1 (6 bases). CDR3 length: 15 amino acids. Trimming removed 3 bases from V and 6 bases from J, with 17 bases in between. CDR1 is MDHEN, CDR2 SYDVKM, per germline. CDR3 DNA sequence: TGTGCCAGCAGTTTCGTTTCGGGACAAAGAGATGGCTACACCTTC. This sequence encodes CASSFVSGQRDGYTF.

This clonotype has at least ten counts. V gene TRBV7-9 combines with J gene TRBJ2-7; the D is unclear. V was pared by 5 bases and J by 6 bases, with 17 bases between. CDR3 length: 14 residues. Germline V lookup: CDR1 SEHNR, CDR2 FQNEAQ (reference sequence). In DNA, the CDR3 is TGTGCCAGCAGCCACAGCGACCGGCCGGTCGAGCAGTACTTC. Translating it yields CASSHSDRPVEQYF.

This clonotype has more than one count but fewer than ten. The rearrangement joins TRBV6-5 to TRBJ1-3; weak D call: TRBD1 (5 bases). Trimming removed 2 bases from V and 2 bases from J, with 7 bases in between. CDR3 length: 14 amino acids. Germline V CDR1 and CDR2: MNHEY, SVGAGI. Written as DNA, the CDR3 is TGTGCCAGCAGTTACGGGGCAACTGGAAACACCATATATTTT. Translated, it gives CASSYGATGNTIYF.

This chain links TRBV20-1 with TRBJ2-2; D perhaps matches TRBD1 (5 bases). There are 13 residues in the CDR3. V was trimmed by 2 bases and J by 3 bases, leaving 7 bases between them. Germline CDR1 is DFQATT and CDR2 is SNEGSKA (reference sequence). This CDR3 reads CSARPGYTGELFF. As DNA, the CDR3 is TGCAGTGCTAGACCAGGGTACACCGGGGAGCTGTTTTTT.

The chain recombines TRBV3-1 with TRBJ1-2; a possible D gene is TRBD1 (6 bases). The germline V gene has CDR1 LGHDT and CDR2 YNNKEL (reference sequence). The CDR3 covers 15 residues. V lost 0 bases to trimming and J lost 4 bases, with 12 bases between them. CDR3 region: CASSQDGQWSYGYTF. The CDR3 DNA sequence: TGTGCCAGCAGCCAAGACGGACAGTGGAGCTATGGCTACACCTTC.

This clonotype was detected many times. The chain links TRBV7-9 to TRBJ2-5; TRBD2 is a possible D gene (5 bases). CDR1 is SEHNR and CDR2 is FQNEAQ in the germline V gene (reference sequence). Trimming shortened V by 2 bases and J by 2 bases, and 6 bases separated the two germline ends. CDR3 size: 13 residues. The CDR3 nucleotides read TGTGCCAGCAGCTTATCGGGACAAGAGACCCAGTACTTC. This translates into CASSLSGQETQYF.

The rearrangement uses TRBV19 and TRBJ2-2, with TRBD2 matching 11 bases. Germline CDR1 LNHDA, CDR2 SQIVND (reference sequence). The length of the CDR3 is 19 residues. V dropped 0 bases and J dropped 6; count of bases not matched to a gene: 12. The DNA for the CDR3 is TGTGCCAGTAGTATAGACTTTAGCGGGAGGGCCGGTGGCGCCGGGGAGCTGTTTTTT. Its translation is CASSIDFSGRAGGAGELFF.